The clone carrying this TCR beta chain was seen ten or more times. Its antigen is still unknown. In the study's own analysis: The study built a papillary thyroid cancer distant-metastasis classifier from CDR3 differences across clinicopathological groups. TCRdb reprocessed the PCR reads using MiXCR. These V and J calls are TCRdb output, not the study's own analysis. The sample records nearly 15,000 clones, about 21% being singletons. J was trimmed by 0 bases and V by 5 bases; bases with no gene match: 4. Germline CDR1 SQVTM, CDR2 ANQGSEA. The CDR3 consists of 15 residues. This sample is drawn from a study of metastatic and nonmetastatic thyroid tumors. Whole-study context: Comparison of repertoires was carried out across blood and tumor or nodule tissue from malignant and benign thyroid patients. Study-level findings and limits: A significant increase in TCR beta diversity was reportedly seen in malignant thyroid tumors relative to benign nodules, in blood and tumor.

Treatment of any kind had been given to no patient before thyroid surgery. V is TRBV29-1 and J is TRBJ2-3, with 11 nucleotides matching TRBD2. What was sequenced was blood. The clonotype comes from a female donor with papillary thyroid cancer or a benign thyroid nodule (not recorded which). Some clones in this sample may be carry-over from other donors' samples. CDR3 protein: CSVLTSGTSTDTQYF. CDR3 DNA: TGCAGCGTTTTGACTAGCGGGACTAGCACAGATACGCAGTATTTT.